This entry describes one T cell receptor beta chain. At one end the junction does not follow the germline gene, possibly because of a read error. Produced via immunoSEQ multiplex PCR; TCRdb's table is partial and in-frame only. The data show about 270,000 clones, roughly four fifths seen once. The CDR3 consists of 12 residues. Germline-derived CDR1 and CDR2 are GTSNPN and SVGIG (reference sequence). The sample originates from a study of control samples from healthy donors and cancer patients. Sequencing used PBMCs. This chain uses TRBV30 with TRBJ2-3; TRBD2 matches at 9 bases. The source is a woman between 55 and 75 years old with lung cancer. The CDR3 DNA reads TGTGCCTGGAGTGTACAACGCGGGAGGGCTATTTTT. Translation gives CAWSVQRGRAIF.